This T cell receptor (beta chain) was retrieved from a study of T cell responses to AZD1222 COVID-19 vaccine. Study-wide results and limits: Targets within unmutated variant regions were reportedly found for nearly half of spike-specific TCRs. Spike was spanned by vaccine-associated CD4 TCRs, with dominance at 160-218 and 743-854. Clonal diversity was possibly underestimated, and the donors were mostly white British, with more females.

The V gene lost 1 base and the J gene lost 5 bases, with 18 bases spanning the gap. The CDR3 is made up of 16 amino acids. Germline V gives CDR1 SGHTA, CDR2 FQGNSA. In the case of this clone: Antigen unknown.

Measured with immunoSEQ multiplex PCR; TCRdb has only the in-frame clones, and not every one. The data contain 140,000 to 150,000 clones, nearly 95% of them singletons. This clonotype originated in an adult in good health. The sequencing used peripheral blood, collected on day 0 of AZD1222 vaccination. The V call is TRBV7-2, the J call TRBJ2-7, with a tentative D call TRBD1 (5 bases). The CDR3 protein is CASSLVLLGVPHEQYF. Written as DNA, the CDR3 is TGTGCCAGCAGCTTAGTATTATTAGGGGTCCCCCACGAGCAGTACTTC.